The next 5 T cell receptor beta chains were all read from a single sample in a study of blood T cell repertoires in COVID-19. The repertoire was sequenced with immunoSEQ multiplex PCR; TCRdb's copy has only in-frame clones and lacks some. The sample records 65,000 to 70,000 clones, approximately 86% being singletons. Sequenced material: peripheral blood. The receptors shown here come from a man at least 80 years old with active COVID-19.

The genes are TRBV5-1 and TRBJ2-7, with a weak D call TRBD2 (7 bases). Germline-derived CDR1 and CDR2 are SGHRS and YFSETQ. The CDR3 has 15 residues. V gave up 0 bases and J gave up 5 bases, with 15 bases separating them. CDR3 residues: CASSLEFRGADEQYF. The CDR3 DNA follows: TGCGCCAGCAGCTTGGAGTTCCGGGGGGCCGACGAGCAGTACTTC.

The chain recombines TRBV19 with TRBJ1-5; D not certain. This CDR3 region has 15 residues. CDR1 is LNHDA and CDR2 is SQIVND in the germline V gene (reference sequence). The V and J ends lost 2 bases and 2 bases respectively, with 10 bases between them. CDR3 DNA: TGTGCCAGTAGTATATCCTGGCGGGGCAATCAGCCCCAGCATTTT. Its protein product is CASSISWRGNQPQHF.

V gene TRBV2 combines with J gene TRBJ1-2; no reliable D call. The germline V and J ends were trimmed by 2 bases and 7 bases, with 17 bases remaining between them. CDR1 is SNHLY and CDR2 is FYNNEI in the germline V gene. The CDR3 runs 15 residues. The CDR3 nucleotides are TGTGCCAGCAGTGAAACGGCAGGCCCCATGAGTGGCTACACCTTC. Its translation is CASSETAGPMSGYTF.

The chain carries TRBV6-1 and TRBJ1-5; 8 bases are a match to TRBD1. This CDR3 is built from 16 residues. The germline V gene has CDR1 MNHNS and CDR2 SASEGT. V was pared by 1 base and J by 6 bases, with 8 bases of the junction left unmatched. CDR3 protein: CASSEVIGQGIQPQHF. Written as DNA, the CDR3 is TGTGCCAGCAGTGAAGTCATCGGACAGGGAATTCAGCCCCAGCATTTT.

The rearrangement uses TRBV5-1 and TRBJ1-1; 9 bases map to TRBD1. V lost 0 bases, J lost 4 bases, and 10 bases stayed unmatched. There are 17 residues in the CDR3. The germline CDR1 and CDR2 sequences are SGHRS and YFSETQ. CDR3 in DNA: TGCGCCAGCAGCTTGGGACAGGGGGTTACAGTGGTCACTGAAGCTTTCTTT. It specifies CASSLGQGVTVVTEAFF.